The text below deals with one T cell receptor beta chain. The antigen it binds to is not known. Per-base quality was not reported, and no clone a single base away is much larger than it. The data originate from a study of cytomegalovirus exposure and HLA in healthy donors (dated by TCRdb to the late 2010s). General notes on the study: According to a later analysis, one platform produced both the 120 validation repertoires and the 730 or so repertoires of the first cohort. The study was designed to test whether signatures of past pathogen exposure could be identified by cataloging public T cell receptors. A separate validation cohort of 100 to 150 different subjects was used in addition to the 666-subject first cohort. High-throughput TCR immunosequencing, statistical association of individual TCRs with disease status, and machine learning were combined to predict cytomegalovirus infection status. Points the paper makes about the study in general: In both the original and validation cohorts, the classifier was reported to diagnose cytomegalovirus status with high specificity and sensitivity. In vitro tests confirmed that a few of the cytomegalovirus-associated TCR beta chains recognize cytomegalovirus antigens. In a later analysis, TCRs clustered in the first cohort were found to also tend to co-occur in the 100 to 150 validation repertoires, with around 94% of cluster scores above 0. A later analysis lacked HLA typing for the validation cohort, so it scored co-occurrence in that cohort across all 120 or so repertoires. The study listed 150 to 200 TCR beta chains as associated with cytomegalovirus. According to the authors, the approach could potentially be generalized to other disease states and immunological phenotypes. Most TCR sequences were seen in very few donors, while some public TCRs were found in many individuals.

Reading the germline V gene gives CDR1 MGHRA and CDR2 YSYEKL. The CDR3 spans 13 residues, from the cysteine through the phenylalanine. Of all the DNA, just the CDR3 is kept, 39 bases in frame from base 1. V and J lose 4 bases and 1 base, and a span of 7 bases separates them. The donors were included in the validation cohort of roughly 130 subjects, a group kept apart from the 666-subject first cohort. Library preparation used the immunoSEQ multiplex PCR assay. As for how the authors treated the data: To diagnose cytomegalovirus status from the catalog of TCR beta chain sequences, a statistical classification framework was built. In TCRdb, the immuneACCESS table is reduced to in-frame sequences with V and J assigned. These tables do not hold every clone; where another copy was compared, an unresolved V gene accounts for under half, and the others remain unexplained. From that table come the V and J calls and clone size; the DNA was used to work out D and trimming. The sample has 150,000 to 200,000 clones on record, approximately 85% of them singletons. The top ten clonotypes cover approximately 1.5% of the sample.

The receptor chain draws on TRBV4-1 and TRBJ2-5; the D gene is not confidently resolved. Sequences were obtained from PBMCs. The TCR was taken from a woman between 18 and 29 years old in good health and CMV-seronegative. The DNA sequence follows: TGCGCCAGCAGCCGTGCTATCCAAGAGACCCAGTACTTC. The encoded protein is CASSRAIQETQYF.